Reported below is one TCR beta chain. V dropped 0 bases and J dropped 2 bases, with 16 bases sitting between them. This CDR3 contains 17 residues. The V gene's germline CDR1 is KGHSH and CDR2 LQKENI. These data come from a study of blood T cell repertoires in COVID-19. At the level of the study: T cells, B-cell-depleted T cells, or PBMCs supplied cDNA or gDNA.

Original data processing: Amplified reference gene primers provided the basis for estimating nucleated cell counts. Libraries were prepared by immunoSEQ multiplex PCR; TCRdb keeps only in-frame clonotypes and omits some of them. V and J calls and clone size follow that table, whereas D and trimming were derived from the DNA. Among around 230,000 clones listed, approximately 90% were seen once. J is TRBJ2-5 and V is TRBV18; D might be TRBD2 (5 bases). What was sequenced was peripheral blood. This TCR was recovered from a man between 60 and 75 years old who had recovered from COVID-19. The CDR3 bases are TGTGCCAGCTCACCACCTTTTGGTTCGCGGGTACAAGAGACCCAGTACTTC. This sequence encodes CASSPPFGSRVQETQYF.